Shown below are 30 T cell receptor beta chains from a single sample sequenced in a study of blood T cells in healthy people across ages. Alongside a J-beta primer mix, a sample-barcoded 5' primer served in a second PCR lasting 7 to 11 cycles. TCRdb fed the 5' RACE reads into MiXCR, producing one record per CDR3 protein. The sample holds around 1,700,000 distinct CDR3 sequences, roughly 27% seen once. Sequencing was performed on blood. Receptors originate from a woman in her 30s in good health.

The genes are TRBV7-9 and TRBJ1-5, with D possibly matching TRBD1 (5 bases). The CDR3 spans 13 residues. Between the trimmed V and J ends, which lost 2 bases and 5 bases, there was a span of 7 bases. In germline, CDR1 is SEHNR, CDR2 FQNEAQ (reference sequence). CDR3 sequence reads: CASSLLQDQPQHF. CDR3 sequence (DNA): TGTGCCAGCAGCTTATTACAGGATCAGCCCCAGCATTTT.

This clonotype turned up a few times. This chain joins TRBV6-5 and TRBJ1-4, with a weak D call TRBD1 (6 bases). Germline CDR1 MNHEY, CDR2 SVGAGI. V was shortened by 4 bases and J by 7 bases, with 16 bases between the two germline ends. This CDR3 is 15 amino acids long. CDR3: CASSLSGARGEKLFF. The DNA for the CDR3 is TGTGCCAGCAGTTTATCAGGGGCGCGGGGTGAAAAACTGTTTTTT.

This clonotype was picked up a small number of times. The V call is TRBV28, the J call TRBJ2-5, with TRBD1 as a possible D gene (6 bases). V was shortened by 5 bases and J by 3 bases, with 19 bases between the two germline ends. The CDR3 covers 16 residues. Germline V gene sequence: CDR1 MDHEN, CDR2 SYDVKM. The CDR3 DNA is TGTGCCAGCAGTGCTTGCAGGGGAAATTTGGAAGAGACCCAGTACTTC. As protein: CASSACRGNLEETQYF.

This clonotype showed up just a few times. This chain uses TRBV6-1 with TRBJ2-4, with 7 bases aligning to TRBD1. The tail of the sequence fits TRBJ2-7 better, so the J call may be wrong. Germline V gene data show CDR1 as MNHNS and CDR2 as SASEGT. The CDR3 is 14 amino acids. The CDR3 is CASSDGQVDYEQYF. Here the CDR3 DNA reads TGTGCCAGCAGTGATGGACAGGTGGACTACGAGCAGTACTTC.

This clonotype has a single count. The rearrangement uses TRBV20-1 and TRBJ2-1; 8 bases line up with TRBD1. Germline V gene lookup returns CDR1 DFQATT and CDR2 SNEGSKA (reference sequence). The CDR3 is 14 residues long. This CDR3 is CNAFPDRAPNEQFF. The CDR3 DNA reads TGCAATGCATTCCCGGACAGGGCCCCCAATGAGCAGTTCTTC.

The genes are TRBV5-1 and TRBJ2-1; TRBD1 is a possible D gene (6 bases). Per germline, CDR1 SGHRS and CDR2 YFSETQ. The V gene lost 5 bases and the J gene lost 1 base, with 16 bases spanning the gap. This CDR3 contains 16 residues. This CDR3 reads CASRTSPGQSYNEQFF. CDR3 sequence (DNA): TGCGCCAGCAGAACATCCCCCGGACAGTCCTACAATGAGCAGTTCTTC.

This clonotype has more than one count but fewer than ten. The rearrangement uses TRBV15 and TRBJ2-1, with TRBD1 matching over 8 bases. V lost 1 base to trimming and J lost 9 bases; unmatched junction nucleotides: 8. Germline loops: CDR1 LNHNV, CDR2 YYDKDF (reference sequence). The CDR3 loop spans 15 amino acids. CDR3 nucleotide sequence: TGTGCCACCAGCAGAGGGACAGGGAAGCATGTTGAGCAGTTCTTC. This gives the protein CATSRGTGKHVEQFF.

This clonotype was seen at least ten times. The gene calls are TRBV6-6 and TRBJ2-7; no clear D. Germline CDR1 reads MNHNY; CDR2 reads SVGAGI (reference sequence). V was cut by 1 base and J by 4 bases, with 8 bases left in between. This CDR3 spans 13 amino acids. For the CDR3, the DNA is TGTGCCAGCAGTTACTACGTGACGTACGAGCAGTACTTC. This encodes CASSYYVTYEQYF.

This sequence joins TRBV30 and TRBJ1-2; 10 bases line up with TRBD1. With V trimmed by 2 bases and J by 8 bases, 5 bases remained unmatched. The CDR3 is 13 amino acids. Germline CDR1 reads GTSNPN; CDR2 reads SVGIG (reference sequence). The CDR3 protein is CAWSLGQGDGYTF. Written as DNA, the CDR3 is TGTGCCTGGAGTCTCGGACAGGGGGACGGCTACACCTTC.

This clonotype was counted at least ten times. V and J are TRBV7-2 and TRBJ2-5; 7 positions match TRBD1. This CDR3 comprises 14 residues. V gave up 5 bases and J gave up 2 bases; unmatched junction bases: 5. Germline loops: CDR1 SGHTA, CDR2 FQGNSA. CDR3 sequence: CASSRQGRQETQYF. The CDR3 bases are TGTGCCAGCAGCAGACAGGGAAGGCAAGAGACCCAGTACTTC. Full variable domain (missing parts from reference TRBV7-2 and TRBJ2-5): GAGVSQSPSNKVTEKGKDVELRCDPISGHTALYWYRQSLGQGLEFLIYFQGNSAPDKSGLPSDRFSAERTGGSVSTLTIQRTQQEDSAVYLCASSRQGRQETQYFGPGTRLLVL.

This clonotype has only a few counts. The genes are TRBV5-1 and TRBJ2-4; 7 nucleotides line up with TRBD2. Trimming took 0 bases from V and 5 from J; bases not matched to a gene: 5. The germline V gene encodes CDR1 SGHRS and CDR2 YFSETQ. The length of the CDR3 is 15 residues. CDR3 in amino acids: CASSLAGGSENIQYF. CDR3 coding DNA: TGCGCCAGCAGCTTGGCCGGGGGGTCCGAAAACATTCAGTACTTC.

This sequence joins TRBV20-1 and TRBJ2-1, with TRBD2 matching over 9 bases. CDR1 DFQATT and CDR2 SNEGSKA come from the germline V gene (reference sequence). The junction had 10 bases not matched to a gene; V was cut back by 0 bases and J by 13 bases. The CDR3 covers 14 residues. The CDR3 nucleotides are TGCAGTGCTAGAGATAGCGGGAGCCGGGAGACCCAGTTCTTC. Translated, it gives CSARDSGSRETQFF.

This clonotype has ten or more counts. The genes are TRBV24-1 and TRBJ2-7; D might be TRBD2 (6 bases). The germline CDR1 and CDR2 sequences are KGHDR and SFDVKD. CDR3 length: 18 amino acids. Trimming pared 4 bases from V and 4 bases from J, leaving 25 bases between. CDR3 nucleotides: TGTGCCACCAGTGACCGGGATGACGGGGGAGTTGGAATTTACGAGCAGTACTTC. Amino acids: CATSDRDDGGVGIYEQYF.

The chain uses TRBV7-9 and TRBJ1-2; tentative D call: TRBD1 (5 bases). Germline V gene sequence: CDR1 SEHNR, CDR2 FQNEAQ (reference sequence). The CDR3 runs 14 residues. Trimming shortened V by 1 base and J by 8 bases, and 14 bases separated the two germline ends. Here the CDR3 DNA reads TGTGCCAGCAGCTTAGGGGTTGGCAGGGAAGGCTACACCTTC. It yields the protein CASSLGVGREGYTF.

The chain couples TRBV14 to TRBJ2-7; D is uncertain. The length of the CDR3 is 14 residues. CDR1 and CDR2 (germline): SGHDN, FVKESK. V was cut by 3 bases and J by 4 bases, with 13 bases left in between. The CDR3 sequence is CASSQSGAIYEQYF. CDR3 DNA sequence: TGTGCCAGCAGCCAGAGTGGCGCGATATACGAGCAGTACTTC.

This clonotype was counted at least ten times. Its ends do not fully match the called genes, so a read error is possible. The rearrangement joins TRBV6-5 to TRBJ2-5; 8 bases fit TRBD2. The length of the CDR3 is 16 residues. Germline assignment: CDR1 MNHEY and CDR2 SVGAGI. Here the CDR3 reads CASIYSKRGLGQTQYF. In DNA, the CDR3 is TGTGCCAGCATTTACTCCAAGCGGGGGCTAGGGCAGACCCAGTACTTC.

In this sample, this clonotype turned up a few times. The genes are TRBV4-3 and TRBJ1-2, with 10 bases aligning to TRBD1. Germline CDR1 and CDR2: LGHNA and YSLEER. The CDR3 runs to 16 residues. V was pared by 4 bases and J by 7 bases, with 12 bases of the junction left unmatched. For the CDR3, the DNA is TGCGCCAGCAGCCGCAAGGTGACGGACAGGGGGTTTGGCTACACCTTC. Its translation: CASSRKVTDRGFGYTF.

Notes on this clonotype: Possible read error: a much larger clone is one base away. The chain has TRBV29-1 and TRBJ2-7; 13 bases match TRBD2. The J call may be wrong; the DNA end is better matched by TRBJ2-5. Germline values: CDR1 SQVTM, CDR2 ANQGSEA. The CDR3 has 16 amino acids. The CDR3: CSVGLAGRRARETQYF. For the CDR3, the DNA is TGCAGCGTGGGACTAGCGGGGAGGCGGGCGAGAGAGACCCAGTACTTC.

The rearrangement uses TRBV20-1 and TRBJ2-3; 7 nucleotides line up with TRBD2. This CDR3 has 14 residues. J gave up 2 bases and V 3 bases, and 5 bases lay outside the gene matches. Germline CDR1 DFQATT, CDR2 SNEGSKA (reference sequence). CDR3 in amino acids: CSARFAGVTDTQYF. In nucleotides, the CDR3 is TGCAGTGCTAGGTTTGCGGGGGTCACAGATACGCAGTATTTT.

The sample holds many counts of this clonotype. The chain has TRBV12-3 or TRBV12-4 and TRBJ1-2; D is perhaps TRBD1 (5 bases). V lost 2 bases to trimming and J lost 8 bases, with 12 bases between them. CDR3 size: 13 residues. The CDR3 loop is CASSLRGLNGYTF. In DNA, the CDR3 is TGTGCCAGCAGTTTACGGGGCTTAAACGGCTACACCTTC.

V and J are TRBV18 and TRBJ2-5; the D gene is possibly TRBD2 (6 bases). The J call is uncertain, as TRBJ2-7 better fits the DNA end. Germline V gene sequence: CDR1 KGHSH, CDR2 LQKENI. This CDR3 region has 14 residues. The CDR3 sequence: CASSPAGGNYEQYF. CDR3 DNA: TGTGCCAGCTCCCCGGCAGGCGGGAACTACGAGCAGTACTTC.

On this clonotype: One junction end disagrees with the germline gene, perhaps due to a read error. The V call is TRBV12-3 or TRBV12-4, the J call TRBJ1-2, with 9 bases matching TRBD1. This CDR3 region has 14 residues. CDR3 region: CASRRTGAIYDYTF. CDR3 bases: TGTGCCAGCAGGCGGACAGGGGCAATCTATGACTACACCTTC.

This clonotype has more than one count but fewer than ten. The V gene is TRBV25-1, the J gene TRBJ1-5; TRBD1 is a possible D gene (5 bases). CDR3 size: 14 residues. Germline V gene sequence: CDR1 MGHDK, CDR2 SYGVNS. V was clipped by 5 bases and J by 7 bases, with 15 bases between them. The CDR3 loop reads CASSPPGVQQPQHF. The DNA for the CDR3 is TGTGCCAGCAGTCCCCCGGGGGTTCAACAGCCCCAGCATTTT.

V is TRBV7-9 and J is TRBJ1-5, with D possibly TRBD1 on 6 matching bases. From germline, CDR1 is SEHNR and CDR2 FQNEAQ (reference sequence). V was trimmed by 5 bases and J by 5 bases, leaving 16 bases between them. CDR3 length equals 15 residues. CDR3 residues: CASSTGQLGHQPQHF. The CDR3 DNA is TGTGCCAGCAGCACGGGACAACTAGGGCATCAGCCCCAGCATTTT. The full variable domain, completed using reference TRBV7-9 and TRBJ1-5, is DTGVSQNPRHKITKRGQNVTFRCDPISEHNRLYWYRQTLGQGPEFLTYFQNEAQLEKSRLLSDRFSAERPKGSFSTLEIQRTEQGDSAMYLCASSTGQLGHQPQHFGDGTRLSIL.

With regard to this clonotype: The CDR3 carries no conserved terminal phenylalanine or tryptophan, so it likely arises from a read error. This sequence joins TRBV6-5 and TRBJ1-2; TRBD1 matches at 8 bases. The CDR3 extends over 13 amino acids. CDR1 is MNHEY and CDR2 is SVGAGI in the germline V gene. The V and J ends lost 7 bases and 7 bases, in that order; junction bases with no gene match: 8. This CDR3 reads CASKGQGSSGYTC. CDR3 nucleotides: TGTGCCAGCAAAGGACAGGGCTCGAGTGGCTACACCTGC.

This chain links TRBV19 with TRBJ2-3; no clear D. Per germline, CDR1 LNHDA and CDR2 SQIVND (reference sequence). With 2 bases removed from V and 2 bases from J, the gap between germline ends came to 17 bases. The CDR3 loop spans 17 amino acids. The CDR3 nucleotides read TGTGCCAGTAGTATAATCCCACCTGGACGGATCACAGATACGCAGTATTTT. This sequence encodes CASSIIPPGRITDTQYF.

This clonotype was found a few times. The chain uses TRBV29-1 and TRBJ2-1; 13 bases are shared with TRBD2. Germline V lookup: CDR1 SQVTM, CDR2 ANQGSEA. V lost 7 bases and J lost 10; bases outside the gene matches: 10. CDR3 size: 14 residues. CDR3: CSALGLAGYGEQFF. The DNA of the CDR3 is TGCAGCGCCCTGGGACTAGCGGGATACGGCGAGCAGTTCTTC.

This clonotype was observed a handful of times. One junction end does not reproduce the germline sequence, and a read error may be involved. The chain is built from TRBV29-1 and TRBJ2-3, with D tentatively TRBD2 (6 bases). The CDR3 contains 14 residues. Germline V gives CDR1 SQVTM, CDR2 ANQGSEA. The CDR3 DNA is TGCAGCGTTGAATTACTAGCTGGCACAGATACGCTGTATTTT. This sequence encodes CSVELLAGTDTLYF.

This rearrangement joins TRBV13 to TRBJ1-2; 10 bases fit TRBD1. V gave up 10 bases and J gave up 4 bases; unmatched junction bases: 12. Germline V lookup: CDR1 PRHDT, CDR2 FYEKMQ (reference sequence). This CDR3 has 15 residues. Here the CDR3 reads CATTRDRGRGYGYTF. The CDR3 DNA is TGTGCCACCACGAGGGACAGGGGTAGAGGCTATGGCTACACCTTC. Full variable domain (missing parts from reference TRBV13 and TRBJ1-2): AAGVIQSPRHLIKEKRETATLKCYPIPRHDTVYWYQQGPGQDPQFLISFYEKMQSDKGSIPDRFSAQQFSDYHSELNMSSLELGDSALYFCATTRDRGRGYGYTFGSGTRLTVV.

This clonotype was detected a few times. V usage is TRBV7-9 and J usage is TRBJ2-5; weak D call: TRBD1 (7 bases). Germline values: CDR1 SEHNR, CDR2 FQNEAQ (reference sequence). Trimming stripped 4 bases from V and 4 bases from J, with 31 bases between. CDR3 length equals 20 residues. The CDR3 coding sequence is TGTGCCAGCAGCTCCGAAGACAGGGAGGTTCTTGGTGTTGCCAGAGAGACCCAGTACTTC. Translation gives CASSSEDREVLGVARETQYF.